The source of this T cell receptor beta chain is a study of blood T cell repertoires in COVID-19. Study overall: Donors in the United States, Italy and Spain gave samples during acute or convalescent COVID-19. PBMCs, B-cell-depleted T cells, or T cells were the source of the cDNA or gDNA that made up the material.

Per the authors' pipeline: Nucleated cell number was recorded as an estimate derived from reference gene primer amplification. TCRdb's copy holds only in-frame clones and misses some; the assay was immunoSEQ multiplex PCR. V and J calls and clone size are copied from that table; D and trimming were computed from the DNA. Of approximately 70,000 clones detected, 90% appear once; the ten largest clones hold about 5.1%. In its sample, this clone was seen once. The V gene lost 3 bases and the J gene lost 6 bases, with 15 bases spanning the gap. Germline V gene sequence: CDR1 SGDLS, CDR2 YYNGEE. There are 14 residues in the CDR3.

Sequenced input: peripheral blood. The sequence derives from a woman between 18 and 30 years old with acute or convalescent COVID-19. The genes are TRBV9 and TRBJ1-1, with a weak D call TRBD1 (6 bases). The CDR3 coding sequence is TGTGCCAGCAGCGCTAGACAGGTGAATCCTGAAGCTTTCTTT. This encodes CASSARQVNPEAFF.